The 9 T cell receptor beta chains below all came from one sample that was sequenced in a study of CD8 T cells in ankylosing spondylitis. TCRdb independently ran MiXCR on the 5' RACE reads; one entry per CDR3 protein. The table lists hundreds of thousands of distinct CDR3 sequences, approximately 22% of them singletons, with less than 15% in the top ten. The material sequenced was blood, either unsorted or a sorted T cell fraction (not recorded which). All receptors come from a male donor with ankylosing spondylitis or in good health (not recorded which).

This clonotype was recorded a few times. The J gene is TRBJ2-3, the V gene TRBV25-1, with D perhaps TRBD1 (5 bases). The germline V gene encodes CDR1 MGHDK and CDR2 SYGVNS. Trimming removed 6 bases at V and 5 bases at J, with 12 bases between. The length of the CDR3 is 13 residues. DNA of the CDR3: TGTGCCAGCAGCCTAGTTACAGGAGATACGCAGTATTTT. Its protein is CASSLVTGDTQYF.

This clonotype appeared a few times. The chain employs TRBV7-9 and TRBJ1-4; no clear D. The J call may be mistaken, given a closer DNA end match to TRBJ2-2. CDR1 is SEHNR, CDR2 FQNEAQ, per germline (reference sequence). CDR3 length: 12 residues. In DNA form, the CDR3 reads TGTGCCAGCAGCTTAGTTCGGCAGGAGCTGTTTTTT. Translating it yields CASSLVRQELFF.

The rearrangement joins TRBV24-1 to TRBJ2-1; 7 bases fit TRBD1. CDR1 KGHDR and CDR2 SFDVKD come from the germline V gene. With 3 bases clipped from V and 8 bases from J, the junction kept 9 bases outside the gene matches. The CDR3 spans 15 residues. CDR3 sequence reads: CATSDPDRWSDEQFF. The CDR3, as DNA: TGTGCCACCAGTGATCCGGACAGGTGGTCGGATGAGCAGTTCTTC.

This clonotype was seen a handful of times. The chain recombines TRBV4-1 with TRBJ2-1; TRBD2 matches at 12 bases. This CDR3 has 18 residues. Germline CDR1 is MGHRA and CDR2 is YSYEKL. V dropped 4 bases and J dropped 4; count of bases not matched to a gene: 11. The CDR3 loop is CASSPQGASGGAYNEQFF. DNA of the CDR3: TGCGCCAGCAGCCCCCAGGGGGCTAGCGGGGGGGCTTACAATGAGCAGTTCTTC.

The J gene is TRBJ2-6, the V gene TRBV4-1; tentative D call: TRBD1 (5 bases). CDR1 is MGHRA, CDR2 YSYEKL, per germline. V lost 1 base and J lost 5, with 12 bases in between. The CDR3 runs 16 residues. The CDR3 spells CASSQGADSRANVLTF. The CDR3 region has the DNA TGCGCCAGCAGCCAAGGAGCAGACAGTAGGGCCAACGTCCTGACTTTC.

This clonotype was counted only a few times. This chain connects TRBV29-1 to TRBJ2-1, with D possibly TRBD2 on 5 matching bases. V was shortened by 6 bases and J by 9 bases, with 12 bases between the two germline ends. Germline V gives CDR1 SQVTM, CDR2 ANQGSEA. The CDR3 extends over 11 amino acids. This chain's CDR3 is CSVEVRGEQFF. CDR3 coding DNA: TGCAGCGTGGAGGTCCGGGGTGAGCAGTTCTTC.

This sequence joins TRBV5-1 and TRBJ2-1; D may be TRBD1 (5 bases). The CDR3 runs to 15 residues. Germline loops: CDR1 SGHRS, CDR2 YFSETQ. The germline V and J ends were trimmed by 1 base and 5 bases, with 13 bases remaining between them. The CDR3 DNA reads TGCGCCAGCAGCTTGAACCAGGGCCGGGACAATGAGCAGTTCTTC. It encodes CASSLNQGRDNEQFF.

The chain carries TRBV4-1 and TRBJ2-2; 10 positions agree with TRBD1. The J segment lost 5 bases and the V segment lost 2 bases, leaving 8 bases of the junction unmatched. The CDR3 contains 17 residues. From germline, CDR1 is MGHRA and CDR2 YSYEKL. The CDR3 reads CASSQQTGGARTGELFF. The CDR3 DNA sequence: TGCGCCAGCAGCCAACAGACAGGGGGCGCGAGGACCGGGGAGCTGTTTTTT.

V and J are TRBV20-1 and TRBJ2-3; 7 bases are shared with TRBD2. CDR3 length equals 16 residues. Trimming at V came to 6 bases and at J to 5 bases, leaving 17 bases not matched to a gene. The germline gives CDR1 DFQATT, CDR2 SNEGSKA (reference sequence). This CDR3 reads CSAGWEWDYAGDTQYF. CDR3 DNA: TGCAGTGCGGGGTGGGAGTGGGACTACGCAGGAGATACGCAGTATTTT.